A selection of T cell receptor beta chains follows, all from one sample in a study of blood T cell repertoires in COVID-19. TCRdb's table, derived via immunoSEQ multiplex PCR, lists solely in-frame clones and lacks some. Of around 500,000 clones in the sample, approximately 90% were seen once. Material: PBMCs or T cells enriched from blood (not recorded which). All receptors derive from a woman aged 40 to 49 who had recovered from COVID-19. The CDR3 runs from the conserved cysteine through the conserved F or W. The order of the fields is J gene, clone size, D gene, V gene, CDR3 protein, CDR3 DNA. The D gene is left open where the match is weak. Some rows mark clone size as missing; the rest say once, few, many or name a class of expanded clone.

J gene: TRBJ2-2; clone size: -; D gene: TRBD1; V gene: TRBV14; CDR3 protein: CASSQRGQGNTGELFF; CDR3 DNA: TGTGCCAGCAGCCAGAGGGGACAGGGTAACACCGGGGAGCTGTTTTTT
J gene: TRBJ2-2; clone size: -; D gene: -; V gene: TRBV5-1; CDR3 protein: CASSLRRPHNGELFF; CDR3 DNA: TGCGCCAGCAGCTTGCGCAGGCCCCACAACGGGGAGCTGTTTTTT
J gene: TRBJ1-1; clone size: few; D gene: TRBD1; V gene: TRBV7-9; CDR3 protein: CASSLGTGAKNTEAFF; CDR3 DNA: TGTGCCAGCAGCTTAGGGACAGGGGCGAAGAACACTGAAGCTTTCTTT
J gene: TRBJ2-3; clone size: once; D gene: TRBD2; V gene: TRBV18; CDR3 protein: CASSLGTSGSTDTQYF; CDR3 DNA: TGTGCCAGCTCACTGGGGACTAGCGGGAGTACAGATACGCAGTATTTT
J gene: TRBJ2-1; clone size: -; D gene: -; V gene: TRBV10-1; CDR3 protein: CASSRDRQAGSQFF; CDR3 DNA: TGCGCCAGCAGCCGGGACAGGCAAGCGGGAAGCCAGTTCTTC
J gene: TRBJ2-7; clone size: -; D gene: TRBD2; V gene: TRBV7-6; CDR3 protein: CASSPRTSGTREQYF; CDR3 DNA: TGTGCCAGCAGCCCGCGGACTAGCGGGACTCGCGAGCAGTACTTC
J gene: TRBJ1-1; clone size: once; D gene: -; V gene: TRBV6-5; CDR3 protein: CASILRGDLNTEAFF; CDR3 DNA: TGTGCCAGCATTTTACGGGGGGACCTGAACACTGAAGCTTTCTTT
J gene: TRBJ2-6; clone size: -; D gene: -; V gene: TRBV3-1/TRBV3-2; CDR3 protein: CASSPLGGYSGANVLTF; CDR3 DNA: TGTGCCAGCAGCCCACTCGGGGGTTACTCTGGGGCCAACGTCCTGACTTTC
J gene: TRBJ1-6; clone size: -; D gene: TRBD1; V gene: TRBV18; CDR3 protein: CASSPGGGNSPLHF; CDR3 DNA: TGTGCCAGCTCACCAGGAGGGGGCAATTCACCCCTCCACTTT
J gene: TRBJ2-3; clone size: -; D gene: TRBD2; V gene: TRBV7-7; CDR3 protein: CASSSGLAGGEDTQYF; CDR3 DNA: TGTGCTAGCAGCTCCGGACTAGCGGGAGGGGAAGATACGCAGTATTTT
J gene: TRBJ1-2; clone size: -; D gene: -; V gene: TRBV15; CDR3 protein: CATSRPPGNYGYTF; CDR3 DNA: TGTGCCACCAGCAGGCCCCCGGGGAACTATGGCTACACCTTC
J gene: TRBJ2-3; clone size: -; D gene: -; V gene: TRBV5-1; CDR3 protein: CASSLRAARTDTQYF; CDR3 DNA: TGCGCCAGCAGCTTGAGAGCGGCTCGCACAGATACGCAGTATTTT
J gene: TRBJ2-1; clone size: -; D gene: TRBD2; V gene: TRBV14; CDR3 protein: CASSHPGTSDNEQFF; CDR3 DNA: TGTGCCAGCAGCCATCCCGGGACTAGCGACAATGAGCAGTTCTTC
J gene: TRBJ2-7; clone size: -; D gene: TRBD1; V gene: TRBV13; CDR3 protein: CASSALTGSYERDSYEQYF; CDR3 DNA: TGTGCCAGCAGCGCGTTGACAGGGAGCTATGAGAGGGACTCCTACGAGCAGTACTTC
J gene: TRBJ2-3; clone size: -; D gene: -; V gene: TRBV18; CDR3 protein: CASSPLVGRGTDTQYF; CDR3 DNA: TGTGCCAGCTCACCCTTAGTGGGGAGAGGCACAGATACGCAGTATTTT
J gene: TRBJ2-1; clone size: -; D gene: TRBD1; V gene: TRBV12-5; CDR3 protein: CASGLGDRGLYSYNEQFF; CDR3 DNA: TGTGCTAGTGGTTTGGGGGACAGGGGACTATACTCCTACAATGAGCAGTTCTTC
J gene: TRBJ2-2; clone size: -; D gene: -; V gene: TRBV30; CDR3 protein: CAWSVSGELFF; CDR3 DNA: TGTGCCTGGAGTGTCTCCGGGGAGCTGTTTTTT
J gene: TRBJ2-3; clone size: -; D gene: TRBD1; V gene: TRBV23-1; CDR3 protein: CASSRTGGRTADTQYF; CDR3 DNA: TGCGCCAGCAGTCGGACAGGGGGCAGGACGGCAGATACGCAGTATTTT